These 32 T cell receptor beta chains were all obtained from the same sample, sequenced in a study of tissue T cells after allogeneic stem cell transplantation. Time point noted: mouse harvest day 7 after allogeneic transplant. The graft held 10^6 splenic CD5+ T cells and 10^7 T-cell-depleted bone marrow cells. Method: immunoSEQ multiplex PCR; TCRdb's copy keeps in-frame clones and lacks some. The top ten clones hold approximately 7.1% of a sample with several thousand clones, 47% of them seen once. The sequenced material came from gut tissue. The receptors were gathered from a female BALB/c mouse given C57BL/6 T cells with graft-versus-host disease after an allogeneic hematopoietic cell transplant.

In the case of this clone: Here the gene names and germline are mouse. The read falls 1 residue short of the CDR3 end, and the missing part is taken from the germline J gene. The J gene is TRBJ1-1, the V gene TRBV29, with TRBD1 as a possible D gene (6 bases). CDR3 length: 12 amino acids. V gave up 6 bases and J gave up 5 bases, with 10 bases separating them. Germline lookup yields CDR1 MSHET and CDR2 SYDVDS. The sequenced CDR3 bases are TGTGCTAGCAGCTCCGGGACAACAGAAGTCTTC. Amino acids: CASSSGTTEVF. Given in full, the CDR3 is CASSSGTTEVFF. Variable domain in full (rest from reference TRBV29 and TRBJ1-1): DMKVTQMPRYLIKRMGENVLLECGQDMSHETMYWYRQDPGLGLQLIYISYDVDSNSEGDIPKGYRVSRKKREHFSLILDSAKTNQTSVYFCASSSGTTEVFFGKGTRLTVV.

Only a few counts were recorded for this clone. Gene names and germline refer to mouse. The read finishes 1 residue shy of the CDR3 end, and the germline J gene is used to complete it. The J gene is TRBJ2-2, the V gene TRBV3; D perhaps matches TRBD1 (6 bases). Trimming left V 4 bases short and J 1 base short, with 7 bases between. Germline V gene data show CDR1 as SNHLY and CDR2 as FYNGKV (reference sequence). The CDR3 has 14 amino acids. CDR3: CASSSRGNTGQLYF. CDR3 bases read: TGTGCCAGCAGCTCCAGGGGAAACACCGGGCAGCTCTAC.

Worth noting for this clone: The gene names here belong to mouse. The read stops 1 residue short of the end of the CDR3; the missing end is completed from the germline J gene. This chain links TRBV3 with TRBJ2-7; possibly TRBD2 for D (6 bases). The length of the CDR3 is 11 residues. CDR1 and CDR2 from the germline V gene are SNHLY and FYNGKV (reference sequence). V lost 3 bases to trimming and J lost 7 bases, with 7 bases between them. The CDR3 here is CASSLWGEQYF. CDR3 DNA (partial): TGTGCCAGCAGCTTGTGGGGGGAACAGTAC.

Only a few counts were recorded for this clone. The gene symbols are mouse symbols. The read ends 1 residue shy of where the CDR3 ends; the end is completed using the germline J gene. The V call is TRBV26, the J call TRBJ1-1; the D is unclear. V lost 4 bases and J lost 0, with 3 bases in between. The V gene's germline CDR1 is KGHPV and CDR2 FQNQEV (reference sequence). CDR3 length equals 12 residues. The CDR3 here is CASSHQNTEVFF. Incomplete CDR3 DNA: TGTGCCAGCAGTCATCAGAACACAGAAGTCTTC.

Of note for this clone: Each gene name is a mouse one. The read ends 1 residue shy of where the CDR3 ends; the end is completed using the germline J gene. The V call is TRBV26, the J call TRBJ2-5, with unresolved D. CDR3 length: 12 residues. V lost 5 bases and J lost 5, with 8 bases in between. CDR1 and CDR2 from the germline V gene are KGHPV and FQNQEV (reference sequence). The sequenced part of the CDR3 DNA is TGTGCCAGCAGTTCATTGGCAGACACCCAGTAC. Residues: CASSSLADTQY. The whole CDR3 reads CASSSLADTQYF.

Regarding this clone: Mouse gene names apply. The read comes to an end 1 residue before the CDR3 does, leaving the germline J gene to fill in the end. The chain joins TRBV13-2 to TRBJ1-1; 8 nucleotides align to TRBD1. The trim removed 2 bases at V and 1 base at J, leaving 1 base unmatched. CDR3 length: 14 residues. Germline CDR1 NNHNN, CDR2 SYGAGS (reference sequence). CDR3 protein: CASGDGQGNTEVFF. Incomplete CDR3 DNA: TGTGCCAGCGGTGACGGACAGGGGAACACAGAAGTCTTC.

As for this clone: The listed genes are named as in mouse. The read halts 1 residue ahead of the CDR3 end, with the missing end drawn from the germline J gene. The chain uses TRBV3 and TRBJ1-3, with D perhaps matching TRBD1 (5 bases). This CDR3 contains 14 residues. The germline V and J ends were trimmed by 5 bases and 2 bases, with 10 bases remaining between them. The V gene's germline CDR1 is SNHLY and CDR2 FYNGKV (reference sequence). CDR3 DNA (partial): TGTGCCAGCAGCAATGGGGGGGCTGGAAATACGCTCTAT. This translates into CASSNGGAGNTLY. Given in full, the CDR3 is CASSNGGAGNTLYF.

This clone was recorded a few times. Gene names follow the mouse nomenclature. The read terminates 1 residue before the CDR3 end, so the remaining end is supplied by the germline J gene. V gene TRBV26 combines with J gene TRBJ1-2, with D hard to call. Trimming cost V 3 bases and J 0 bases, with 8 bases left between them. Germline CDR1 and CDR2: KGHPV and FQNQEV (reference sequence). CDR3 length: 14 residues. CDR3 in amino acids: CASSLHDANSDYTF. Partial CDR3 DNA: TGTGCCAGCAGTCTCCACGATGCAAACTCCGACTACACC. The full variable domain, in which reference TRBV26 and TRBJ1-2 provide the parts outside the CDR3, is NSKVIQTPRYLVKGQGQKAKMRCIPEKGHPVVFWYQQNKNNEFKFLINFQNQEVLQQIDMTEKRFSAECPSNSPCSLEIQSSEAGDSALYLCASSLHDANSDYTFGSGTRLLVI.

As concerns this clone: The genes are named according to mouse. CDR3 DNA (partial): TGTGCCAGCAGTACGGACGATTCCTATAATTCGCCCCTCTAC. Translating gives CASSTDDSYNSPLY. The CDR3 in its entirety is CASSTDDSYNSPLYF. The chain combines TRBV26 with TRBJ1-6; D call uncertain. Sequencing ends 1 residue short of the CDR3 end; the germline J gene provides the rest. TRBJ1-6 is sorted into the ORF group, with uncertain function. Germline V gene sequence: CDR1 KGHPV, CDR2 FQNQEV (reference sequence). This CDR3 region has 15 residues. V was clipped by 5 bases and J by 0 bases, with 8 bases between them.

This clone was observed once. Gene labels here are mouse ones. The read halts 1 residue ahead of the CDR3 end, with the missing end drawn from the germline J gene. The rearrangement links TRBV3 to TRBJ2-1; 7 bases line up with TRBD2. The CDR3 length is 14 residues. Germline V gene data show CDR1 as SNHLY and CDR2 as FYNGKV (reference sequence). Trimming cost V 2 bases and J 2 bases; bases outside gene matches: 0. CDR3 bases read: TGTGCCAGCAGCTTACTGGGGGACTATGCTGAGCAGTTC. Translated: CASSLLGDYAEQF. From start to end, the CDR3 is CASSLLGDYAEQFF.

As for this clone: The gene symbols are mouse symbols. The read finishes 1 residue shy of the CDR3 end, and the germline J gene is used to complete it. The genes are TRBV24 and TRBJ2-5, with 8 bases that match TRBD2. The CDR3 has 15 residues. V dropped 4 bases and J dropped 5; count of bases not matched to a gene: 8. Germline V gives CDR1 KGHTA, CDR2 FRNEEI. The sequenced CDR3 bases are TGTGCCAGCAGTCCCCGACTGGGGTTCGGAGACACCCAGTAC. This encodes CASSPRLGFGDTQY. The CDR3 in full is CASSPRLGFGDTQYF.

There are a few counts of this clone. Genes and germline are mouse. The CDR3 end falls 1 residue outside the read, so it is completed with the germline J gene. The V gene is TRBV13-2, the J gene TRBJ1-1; D is unclear. The CDR3 length is 10 residues. V was cut by 3 bases and J by 8 bases, with 5 bases left in between. Looked up from germline, CDR1 is NNHNN and CDR2 is SYGAGS (reference sequence). CDR3 bases read: TGTGCCAGCGGTGTCAGGGAAGTCTTC. Translation gives CASGVREVF. In full, the CDR3 reads CASGVREVFF.

Details on this clone: Genes here carry mouse names. The CDR3 end is not reached by the read, which stops 1 residue before it; the germline J gene fills it in. The rearrangement uses TRBV19 and TRBJ2-5; 10 nucleotides align to TRBD2. The CDR3 extends over 16 amino acids. The V segment lost 7 bases and the J segment 0 bases; nucleotides outside the gene matches: 8. Germline-derived CDR1 and CDR2 are FNHDT and SITEND (reference sequence). CDR3 region: CASERLWGGNQDTQYF. Incomplete CDR3 DNA: TGTGCCAGCGAGCGCCTCTGGGGGGGCAACCAAGACACCCAGTAC.

Only one count was recorded for this clone. Gene names and germline match the mouse. The sequence runs out 1 residue before the end of the CDR3; the remainder is reconstructed from the germline J gene. The genes are TRBV29 and TRBJ1-1, with 7 positions matching TRBD1. This CDR3 comprises 13 residues. With 8 bases clipped from V and 0 bases from J, the junction kept 3 bases outside the gene matches. Germline values: CDR1 MSHET, CDR2 SYDVDS. The CDR3 loop is CASSRGANTEVFF. The sequenced part of the CDR3 DNA is TGTGCTAGCTCCAGGGGGGCAAACACAGAAGTCTTC.

This clone has only one observation. Gene names denote mouse genes. From the germline J gene comes the end of the CDR3, since the read stops 1 residue before it. The chain has TRBV23 and TRBJ2-4; the table names TRBD1, a call not compared with the DNA. CDR1 and CDR2 (germline): KGHTA, FQNQQP. The CDR3 runs 14 residues. The CDR3 reads CSSSRTISQNTLYF. The part of the CDR3 DNA that was read is TGCTCCAGCAGTCGTACAATTAGTCAAAACACCTTGTAC. Supplemented by reference TRBV23 and TRBJ2-4, the full variable domain reads DAAVTQKPRYLIKMKGQEAEMKCIPEKGHTAVFWYQQKQSKELKFLIYFQNQQPLDQIDMVKERFSAVCPSSSLCSLGIRTCEAEDSALYLCSSSRTISQNTLYFGAGTRLSVL.

Worth noting for this clone: The listed genes are named as in mouse. The CDR3 extends 1 residue past the end of the read, so its final part is completed from the germline J gene. V is TRBV29 and J is TRBJ1-1; D ambiguous. The V end lost 5 bases, the J end lost 1 base, and 5 bases lay between the germline ends. In germline, CDR1 is MSHET, CDR2 SYDVDS. CDR3 length equals 12 residues. CDR3 DNA, as far as it was read: TGTGCTAGCAGTAACAGGAACACAGAAGTCTTC. Translated, it gives CASSNRNTEVF. The CDR3 in full is CASSNRNTEVFF.

A note on this clone: Mouse gene names and germline throughout. The CDR3 end falls 1 residue outside the read, so it is completed with the germline J gene. The chain carries TRBV2 and TRBJ1-2; D is unresolved. The CDR3 is made up of 13 amino acids. Germline V gene lookup returns CDR1 LGHNA and CDR2 YSYQKL. The germline V and J ends were trimmed by 0 bases and 2 bases, with 4 bases remaining between them. CDR3 sequence: CASSQEGNSDYTF. Partial CDR3 DNA: TGTGCCAGCAGCCAAGAAGGCAACTCCGACTACACC.

As regards this clone: Gene and germline names: mouse. The read terminates 1 residue ahead of where the CDR3 ends, so the germline J gene completes it. The gene calls are TRBV5 and TRBJ2-7; 8 positions agree with TRBD2. The germline V gene has CDR1 LGHNA and CDR2 YNLKQL (reference sequence). This CDR3 spans 13 amino acids. V was clipped by 0 bases and J by 7 bases; unmatched bases: 2. The CDR3 region is CASSQDWGVEQYF. Incomplete CDR3 DNA: TGTGCCAGCAGCCAAGACTGGGGGGTGGAACAGTAC.

Judged by abundance, this clone is medium-sized. The germline and genes are mouse ones. The read gets to within 1 residue of the CDR3 end, and the germline J gene fills in the rest. This chain links TRBV13-1 with TRBJ2-7; unclear D gene. Germline-derived CDR1 and CDR2 are NSHNY and SYGAGN. The CDR3 contains 14 residues. V was trimmed by 0 bases and J by 0 bases, leaving 7 bases between them. The CDR3 DNA, read in part, is TGTGCCAGCAGTGATGCCCCACTCTCCTATGAACAGTAC. As protein: CASSDAPLSYEQY. Given in full, the CDR3 is CASSDAPLSYEQYF.

Of note for this clone: The genes and germline here are from mouse. The observed sequence ends 1 residue before the CDR3 terminus, with the missing tail filled in from the germline J gene. The V call is TRBV3, the J call TRBJ2-3; 10 bases are shared with TRBD2. Per germline, CDR1 SNHLY and CDR2 FYNGKV (reference sequence). V was pared by 2 bases and J by 3 bases, with 2 bases of the junction left unmatched. There are 15 residues in the CDR3. The CDR3 region is CASSLRLGGAETLYF. The CDR3 DNA, read in part, is TGTGCCAGCAGCTTAAGACTGGGGGGAGCAGAAACGCTGTAT.

This clone was counted a few times. Each gene name is a mouse one. The CDR3 end falls 1 residue outside the read, so it is completed with the germline J gene. The genes are TRBV14 and TRBJ2-2; D uncertain. Germline CDR1 SGHDT, CDR2 FRDEAV. V gave up 5 bases and J gave up 0 bases, with 5 bases separating them. This CDR3 spans 13 amino acids. CDR3 bases read: TGTGCCAGCAGGACAACAAACACCGGGCAGCTCTAC. Translation gives CASRTTNTGQLY. The entire CDR3 protein is CASRTTNTGQLYF.

About this clone: Genes and germline come from the mouse. The CDR3 extends 1 residue past the end of the read, so its final part is completed from the germline J gene. The V call is TRBV16, the J call TRBJ2-3; TRBD2 agrees at 9 bases. The germline gives CDR1 SGHSA, CDR2 FRNQAP. This CDR3 has 15 amino acids. The J segment lost 3 bases and the V segment lost 6 bases, leaving 7 bases of the junction unmatched. CDR3 sequence reads: CASSSDWGRAETLYF. The part of the CDR3 DNA that was read is TGTGCAAGCAGTTCTGACTGGGGGAGGGCAGAAACGCTGTAT.

Turning to this clone: Gene names are the mouse ones. The read ends 1 residue before the CDR3 terminus; that terminus is restored from the germline J gene. The chain is built from TRBV13-3 and TRBJ2-5; D gene ambiguous. V was cut by 0 bases and J by 0 bases, with 5 bases left in between. The CDR3 runs to 14 residues. Germline-derived CDR1 and CDR2 are NNHDY and SYVADS. Here the CDR3 reads CASSDAINQDTQYF. The sequenced part of the CDR3 DNA is TGTGCCAGCAGTGATGCAATTAACCAAGACACCCAGTAC.

For this clone: Gene names denote mouse genes. The read ends 1 residue shy of where the CDR3 ends; the end is completed using the germline J gene. The chain uses TRBV3 and TRBJ1-1, with unresolved D. The germline V and J ends were trimmed by 0 bases and 5 bases, with 7 bases remaining between them. The CDR3 contains 13 residues. Germline-derived CDR1 and CDR2 are SNHLY and FYNGKV (reference sequence). CDR3 region: CASSLAASTEVFF. The sequenced CDR3 bases are TGTGCCAGCAGCTTAGCGGCCAGTACAGAAGTCTTC.

As for this clone: The listed genes are named as in mouse. The read gets to within 1 residue of the CDR3 end, and the germline J gene fills in the rest. The genes are TRBV16 and TRBJ2-4, with TRBD2 matching over 8 bases. V lost 0 bases to trimming and J lost 2 bases; unmatched junction nucleotides: 4. CDR3 length: 16 residues. CDR1 and CDR2 from the germline V gene are SGHSA and FRNQAP. Partial CDR3 DNA: TGTGCAAGCAGCTTAGATGGGGGGGGGCCTCAAAACACCTTGTAC. It codes for CASSLDGGGPQNTLY. The full CDR3 protein reads CASSLDGGGPQNTLYF.

About this clone: The gene names given are mouse names. The DNA ends 1 residue before the CDR3 does, and the rest of the CDR3 is filled in from the germline J gene. The rearrangement joins TRBV31 to TRBJ1-4; D is ambiguous. V lost 1 base to trimming and J lost 8 bases, with 11 bases between them. Germline V gives CDR1 GKSSPN, CDR2 SITVG. The length of the CDR3 is 13 residues. CDR3 DNA, as far as it was read: TGTGCCTGGAGTCAAAGGGCGCGGGAAAGATTATTT. Translating it yields CAWSQRARERLF. In full, the CDR3 is CAWSQRARERLFF.

A word on this clone: The gene names given are mouse names. The read finishes 1 residue shy of the CDR3 end, and the germline J gene is used to complete it. J is TRBJ2-5 and V is TRBV26; 9 bases line up with TRBD2. Per the germline V gene, CDR1 is KGHPV and CDR2 is FQNQEV (reference sequence). The trim removed 2 bases at V and 2 bases at J, leaving 2 bases unmatched. This CDR3 is built from 15 residues. CDR3 residues: CASSLTGGIQDTQYF. Partial CDR3 DNA: TGTGCCAGCAGTCTGACTGGGGGGATCCAAGACACCCAGTAC.

This clone appeared a single time. The germline and genes are mouse ones. The read stops 1 residue short of the end of the CDR3; the missing end is completed from the germline J gene. The chain has TRBV4 and TRBJ2-4; TRBD2 agrees at 7 bases. CDR1 and CDR2 from the germline V gene are LGHDT and YNNKQL (reference sequence). V gave up 4 bases and J gave up 0 bases; unmatched junction bases: 1. The CDR3 totals 14 residues. Incomplete CDR3 DNA: TGTGCCAGCAGCTCACTGGGGAGTCAAAACACCTTGTAC. It is translated as CASSSLGSQNTLY. In full, the CDR3 reads CASSSLGSQNTLYF. The full variable domain, with the rest looked up from reference TRBV4 and TRBJ2-4, is ETAVFQTPNYHVTQVGNEVSFNCKQTLGHDTMYWYKQDSKKLLKIMFSYNNKQLIVNETVPRRFSPQSSDKAHLNLRIKSVEPEDSAVYLCASSSLGSQNTLYFGAGTRLSVL.

Turning to this clone: Any gene name here is a mouse gene name. The read finishes 1 residue shy of the CDR3 end, and the germline J gene is used to complete it. The V and J genes are TRBV26 and TRBJ2-5, with 12 nucleotides matching TRBD2. This CDR3 has 15 amino acids. Germline trimming cut 6 bases from V and 6 bases from J; bases unmatched to any gene: 7. Looked up from germline, CDR1 is KGHPV and CDR2 is FQNQEV (reference sequence). This CDR3 reads CASSLTGGALDTQYF. The part of the CDR3 DNA that was read is TGTGCCAGCAGCCTGACTGGGGGGGCGCTGGACACCCAGTAC.

Remarks on this clone: The gene names here belong to mouse. The CDR3 extends 1 residue past the end of the read, so its final part is completed from the germline J gene. V and J are TRBV12-2 and TRBJ2-7; TRBD2 matches at 10 bases. Germline trimming cut 1 base from V and 0 bases from J; bases unmatched to any gene: 2. Germline lookup yields CDR1 SGHLS and CDR2 HYDKME. The CDR3 is made up of 15 amino acids. The CDR3 loop is CASSLGLGSSYEQYF. The sequenced part of the CDR3 DNA is TGTGCCAGCTCTCTGGGACTGGGGAGCTCCTATGAACAGTAC.

About this clone: Each gene name is a mouse one. From the germline J gene comes the end of the CDR3, since the read stops 1 residue before it. The J gene is TRBJ2-5, the V gene TRBV12-2; 7 bases agree with TRBD1. Germline V lookup: CDR1 SGHLS, CDR2 HYDKME. After removal of 3 bases from V and 0 bases from J, the junction contained 5 bases not matched to a gene. The CDR3 extends over 15 amino acids. Partial CDR3 DNA: TGTGCCAGCTCTTCAGACAGGGTTAACCAAGACACCCAGTAC. Translation gives CASSSDRVNQDTQY. The CDR3 reads in full as CASSSDRVNQDTQYF.

Worth noting for this clone: Mouse gene names apply. The DNA ends 1 residue before the CDR3 does, and the rest of the CDR3 is filled in from the germline J gene. The sample has other DNA sequences that encode this CDR3 too. The V call is TRBV23, the J call TRBJ1-6. Being an ORF, TRBJ1-6 has a function that is uncertain. Germline loops: CDR1 KGHTA, CDR2 FQNQQP. The CDR3 is 14 residues long. The CDR3 loop reads CSSSRDSYNSPLYF. The sequenced CDR3 bases are TGCTCCAGCAGTCGAGATTCCTATAATTCGCCCCTCTAC.